Detailed here is one TCR beta chain. This sample is part of a study of control samples from healthy donors and cancer patients. CDR1 and CDR2 from the germline V gene are LNHDA and SQIVND (reference sequence). CDR3 length: 14 amino acids. V was shortened by 6 bases and J by 1 base, with 10 bases between the two germline ends. The protocol was immunoSEQ multiplex PCR, while the TCRdb copy is restricted to in-frame clones and leaves out a portion. This table holds approximately 170,000 clones, around 90% found once. The TCR sequence derives from a young woman in good health. J is TRBJ2-1 and V is TRBV19; D gene uncertain. The sample taken for sequencing was blood. This CDR3 is CASRDGRSYNEQFF. The CDR3 region has the DNA TGTGCCAGTAGAGACGGACGATCCTACAATGAGCAGTTCTTC.